The sequence of this TCR beta chain was determined in a study of blood T cell repertoires in COVID-19. Study background: Collection of acute and convalescent COVID-19 samples took place in the United States, Italy and Spain. Sample material is recorded as cDNA or gDNA derived from T cells, B-cell-depleted T cells, or PBMCs.

This clone came up once. Under the authors' procedure: Using reference gene primer amplification, nucleated cell counts were estimated. The protocol was immunoSEQ multiplex PCR, while the TCRdb copy is restricted to in-frame clones and leaves out a portion. Clone size and the V and J calls come from that table; the DNA yielded D and trimming. The sample yields roughly 350,000 clones, approximately 89% seen once. Germline trimming cut 6 bases from V and 4 bases from J; bases unmatched to any gene: 6. Germline V lookup: CDR1 MDHEN, CDR2 SYDVKM. The CDR3 contains 14 residues. This chain uses TRBV28 with TRBJ1-2, with TRBD1 matching over 9 bases. The TCR originated in a woman aged 18 to 35 who had recovered from COVID-19. Input material: peripheral blood. Here the CDR3 reads CASRSTGGSYGYTF. The CDR3 coding sequence is TGTGCCAGCAGATCGACAGGGGGGAGCTATGGCTACACCTTC.